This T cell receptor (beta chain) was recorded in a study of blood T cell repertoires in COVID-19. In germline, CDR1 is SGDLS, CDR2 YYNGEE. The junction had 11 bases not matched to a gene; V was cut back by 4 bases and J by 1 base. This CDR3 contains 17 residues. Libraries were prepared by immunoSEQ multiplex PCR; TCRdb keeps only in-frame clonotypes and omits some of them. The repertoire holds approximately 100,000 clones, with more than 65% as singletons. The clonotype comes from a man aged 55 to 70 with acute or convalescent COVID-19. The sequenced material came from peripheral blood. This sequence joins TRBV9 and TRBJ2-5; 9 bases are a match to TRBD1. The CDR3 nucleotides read TGTGCCAGCAGCTCTCAACTACAGGGGGCTGGCCAAGAGACCCAGTACTTC. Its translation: CASSSQLQGAGQETQYF.